This T cell receptor beta chain was observed in a study of OX40 agonist ivuxolimab in advanced cancers. It was autoimmune disease history or systemic immunosuppression that excluded patients. CDR1 and CDR2 from the germline V gene are SGHAT and FQNNGV. V lost 0 bases and J lost 1, with 11 bases in between. This CDR3 is built from 16 residues. Assay used: immunoSEQ multiplex PCR; TCRdb lists only in-frame clones, some missing. This table holds almost 85,000 clones, over 85% found once. Source: CD4+ or CD8+ T cells sorted from blood, taken in a trial of the OX40 agonist ivuxolimab. The sequence came from an adult with an advanced solid tumor such as melanoma, head and neck, liver or kidney cancer. The chain links TRBV11-2 to TRBJ2-3; D possibly corresponds to TRBD2 (6 bases). The CDR3 nucleotides are TGTGCCAGCAGCTTAGAGGCCAGCGGGCGCACAGATACGCAGTATTTT. Translating gives CASSLEASGRTDTQYF.